The sequence of this T cell receptor (beta chain) was determined in a study of blood T cell repertoires in COVID-19. Overall study context: The analysed material was cDNA or gDNA that came from T cells, B-cell-depleted T cells, or PBMCs.

Those enrolled, adults aged 18 to 89 years, came from roughly 23 US areas. Cohort 3 recovery required two negative PCRs, clearance, or symptom resolution. Sequencing was performed with immunoSEQ multiplex PCR; in TCRdb, only in-frame clones are kept and a portion is missing. Of more than 150,000 clones listed, 80% to 85% were seen once; the top ten hold nearly 8%. Sequenced input: PBMCs or T cells enriched from blood (not recorded which). The sequence was obtained from a woman aged 45-60 years who had recovered from COVID-19.

CDR3 in amino acids: CSVPKSTDTQYF. CDR3 DNA sequence: TGCAGCGTCCCTAAGAGCACAGATACGCAGTATTTT. V usage is TRBV29-1 and J usage is TRBJ2-3; D gene unclear. The germline V gene encodes CDR1 SQVTM and CDR2 ANQGSEA. V lost 6 bases and J lost 0, with 7 bases in between. The CDR3 is made up of 12 amino acids.